This is a list of T cell receptor beta chains from one sample in a study of T cells after yellow fever vaccination. TCRdb re-called the 5' RACE reads through MiXCR, storing one row per CDR3 protein. The table has roughly 300,000 distinct CDR3 sequences, about 8.3% seen once; the top ten hold 17%. The sequencing here drew on PBMCs, taken 35 to 50 days after the first yellow fever vaccination. These receptors originate from a man aged 18 to 35 who received the YFV17D yellow fever vaccine. CDR3s include the opening cysteine and the closing phenylalanine or tryptophan. Each record gives: J gene, V gene, D gene, clone size, CDR3 protein, CDR3 DNA. A D gene is named only where the DNA matches it firmly. Clone size is shown for a subset of rows, as once, few, many or a class of expanded clone.

j_call: TRBJ1-6
v_call: TRBV18
d_call: .
clone_size: .
cdr3_aa: CASSPFVSYNSPLHF
cdr3_nt: TGTGCCAGCTCACCATTCGTGTCCTATAATTCACCCCTCCACTTT

j_call: TRBJ2-7
v_call: TRBV5-6
d_call: .
clone_size: few
cdr3_aa: CASSLEGGRLGEQYF
cdr3_nt: TGTGCCAGCAGCTTGGAGGGGGGTCGACTTGGCGAGCAGTACTTC

j_call: TRBJ2-2
v_call: TRBV12-3/TRBV12-4
d_call: TRBD1
clone_size: .
cdr3_aa: CASSPDRVNTGELFF
cdr3_nt: TGTGCCAGCAGCCCTGACAGGGTCAACACCGGGGAGCTGTTTTTT

j_call: TRBJ2-1
v_call: TRBV24-1
d_call: .
clone_size: few
cdr3_aa: CATSRYNEQFF
cdr3_nt: TGTGCCACCAGTCGGTACAATGAGCAGTTCTTC

j_call: TRBJ1-1
v_call: TRBV29-1
d_call: .
clone_size: .
cdr3_aa: CSVEGVDGKNTEAFF
cdr3_nt: TGCAGCGTTGAAGGGGTGGACGGGAAGAACACTGAAGCTTTCTTT

j_call: TRBJ2-7
v_call: TRBV30
d_call: TRBD1
clone_size: few
cdr3_aa: CAWAGTGAYEQYF
cdr3_nt: TGTGCCTGGGCTGGGACAGGGGCCTACGAGCAGTACTTC

j_call: TRBJ1-6
v_call: TRBV6-5
d_call: .
clone_size: few
cdr3_aa: CASSYGPPESSPLHF
cdr3_nt: TGTGCCAGCAGTTACGGCCCCCCGGAGAGTTCACCCCTCCACTTT

j_call: TRBJ1-4
v_call: TRBV20-1
d_call: .
clone_size: .
cdr3_aa: CSAFNWPNEKLFF
cdr3_nt: TGCAGTGCTTTTAATTGGCCGAATGAAAAACTGTTTTTT

j_call: TRBJ2-7
v_call: TRBV15
d_call: TRBD1
clone_size: .
cdr3_aa: CATSRAGTGYHEQYF
cdr3_nt: TGTGCCACCAGCAGAGCCGGGACAGGGTACCACGAGCAGTACTTC

j_call: TRBJ1-5
v_call: TRBV5-1
d_call: TRBD1
clone_size: few
cdr3_aa: CASSFGTGVQPQHF
cdr3_nt: TGCGCCAGCAGCTTTGGGACAGGGGTTCAGCCCCAGCATTTT

j_call: TRBJ2-2
v_call: TRBV6-2/TRBV6-3
d_call: .
clone_size: few
cdr3_aa: CASSPGPDKAGELFF
cdr3_nt: TGTGCCAGCAGCCCGGGACCAGATAAGGCCGGGGAGCTGTTTTTT

j_call: TRBJ2-3
v_call: TRBV28
d_call: .
clone_size: .
cdr3_aa: CASSLPAGGSHTDTQYF
cdr3_nt: TGTGCCAGCAGTTTACCGGCAGGTGGATCCCACACAGATACGCAGTATTTT

j_call: TRBJ2-6
v_call: TRBV4-3
d_call: .
clone_size: many
cdr3_aa: CASSQSDRGTSGANVLTF
cdr3_nt: TGCGCCAGCAGCCAATCGGATAGAGGGACATCTGGGGCCAACGTCCTGACTTTC

j_call: TRBJ1-5
v_call: TRBV5-1
d_call: .
clone_size: few
cdr3_aa: CASSFSPNSNQPQHF
cdr3_nt: TGCGCCAGCAGCTTTTCTCCAAATAGCAATCAGCCCCAGCATTTT

j_call: TRBJ2-7
v_call: TRBV11-2
d_call: .
clone_size: .
cdr3_aa: CASSFVGYEQYF
cdr3_nt: TGTGCCAGCAGCTTTGTTGGCTACGAGCAGTACTTC